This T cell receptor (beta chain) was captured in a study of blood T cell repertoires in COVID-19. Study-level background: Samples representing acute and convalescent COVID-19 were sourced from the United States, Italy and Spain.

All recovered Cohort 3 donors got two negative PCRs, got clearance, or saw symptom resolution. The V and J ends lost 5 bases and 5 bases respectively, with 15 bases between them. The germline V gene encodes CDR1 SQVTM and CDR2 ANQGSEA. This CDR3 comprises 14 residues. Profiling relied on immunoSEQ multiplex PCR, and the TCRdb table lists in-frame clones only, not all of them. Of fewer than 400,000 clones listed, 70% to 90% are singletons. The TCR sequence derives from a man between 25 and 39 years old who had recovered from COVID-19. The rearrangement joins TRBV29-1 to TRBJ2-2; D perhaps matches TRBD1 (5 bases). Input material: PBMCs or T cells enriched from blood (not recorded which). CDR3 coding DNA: TGCAGCGTTCGGCAGGGCGTAAGGACCGGGGAGCTGTTTTTT. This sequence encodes CSVRQGVRTGELFF.